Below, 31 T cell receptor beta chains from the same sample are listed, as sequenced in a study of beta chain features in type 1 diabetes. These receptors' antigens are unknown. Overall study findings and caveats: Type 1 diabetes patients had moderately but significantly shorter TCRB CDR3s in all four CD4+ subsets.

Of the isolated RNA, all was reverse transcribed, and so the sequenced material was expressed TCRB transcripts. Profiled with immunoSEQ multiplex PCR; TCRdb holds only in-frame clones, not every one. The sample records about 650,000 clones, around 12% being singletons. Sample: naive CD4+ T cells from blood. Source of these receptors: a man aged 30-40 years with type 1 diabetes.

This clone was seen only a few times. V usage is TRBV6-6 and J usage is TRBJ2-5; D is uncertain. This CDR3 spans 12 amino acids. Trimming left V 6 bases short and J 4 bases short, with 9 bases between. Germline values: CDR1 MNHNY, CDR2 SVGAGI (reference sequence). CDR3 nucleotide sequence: TGTGCCAGCAGCCCACCCGGAGAGACCCAGTACTTC. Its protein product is CASSPPGETQYF.

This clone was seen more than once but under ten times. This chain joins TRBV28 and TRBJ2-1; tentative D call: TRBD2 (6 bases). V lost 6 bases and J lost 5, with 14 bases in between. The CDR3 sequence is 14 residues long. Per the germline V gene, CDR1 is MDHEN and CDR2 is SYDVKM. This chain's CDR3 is CASRGGVGDNEQFF. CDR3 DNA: TGTGCCAGCAGAGGAGGGGTCGGCGACAATGAGCAGTTCTTC.

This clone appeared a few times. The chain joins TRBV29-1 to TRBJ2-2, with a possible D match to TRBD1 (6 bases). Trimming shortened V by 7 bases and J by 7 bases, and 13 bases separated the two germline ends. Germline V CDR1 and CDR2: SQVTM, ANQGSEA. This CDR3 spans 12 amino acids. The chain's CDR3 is CSASQGIGELFF. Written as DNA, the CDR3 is TGCAGCGCTTCACAGGGAATCGGGGAGCTGTTTTTT.

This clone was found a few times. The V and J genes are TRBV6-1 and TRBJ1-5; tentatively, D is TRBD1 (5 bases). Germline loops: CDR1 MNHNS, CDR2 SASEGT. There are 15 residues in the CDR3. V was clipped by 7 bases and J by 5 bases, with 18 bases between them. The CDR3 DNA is TGTGCCAGCAACTCAGCGGGGACGGGGCATCAGCCCCAGCATTTT. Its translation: CASNSAGTGHQPQHF.

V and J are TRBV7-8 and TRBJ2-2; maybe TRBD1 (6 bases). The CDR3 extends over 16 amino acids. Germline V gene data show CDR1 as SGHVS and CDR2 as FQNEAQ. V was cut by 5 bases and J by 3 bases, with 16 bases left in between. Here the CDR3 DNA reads TGTGCCAGCAGCCCGAACAGGGTGGAGGACACCGGGGAGCTGTTTTTT. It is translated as CASSPNRVEDTGELFF.

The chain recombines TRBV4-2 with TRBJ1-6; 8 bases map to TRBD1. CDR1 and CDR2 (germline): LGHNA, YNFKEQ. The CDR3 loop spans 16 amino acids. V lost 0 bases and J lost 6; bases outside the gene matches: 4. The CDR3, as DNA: TGTGCCAGCAGCCAAGAAATGACAGGGGCTAATTCACCCCTCCACTTT. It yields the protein CASSQEMTGANSPLHF.

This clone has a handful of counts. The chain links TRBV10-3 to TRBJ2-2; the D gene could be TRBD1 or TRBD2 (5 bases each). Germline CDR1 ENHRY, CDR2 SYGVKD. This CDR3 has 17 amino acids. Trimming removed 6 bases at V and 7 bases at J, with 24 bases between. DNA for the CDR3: TGTGCCATCAGGGGAGAGGGACCCTCCTTTCGAAGCGGGGAGCTGTTTTTT. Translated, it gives CAIRGEGPSFRSGELFF.

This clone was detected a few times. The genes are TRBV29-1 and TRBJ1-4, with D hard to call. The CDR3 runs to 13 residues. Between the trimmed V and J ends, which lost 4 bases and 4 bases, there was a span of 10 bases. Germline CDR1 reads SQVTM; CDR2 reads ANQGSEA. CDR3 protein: CSVGHAFNEKLFF. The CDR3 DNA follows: TGCAGCGTTGGGCATGCCTTTAATGAAAAACTGTTTTTT.

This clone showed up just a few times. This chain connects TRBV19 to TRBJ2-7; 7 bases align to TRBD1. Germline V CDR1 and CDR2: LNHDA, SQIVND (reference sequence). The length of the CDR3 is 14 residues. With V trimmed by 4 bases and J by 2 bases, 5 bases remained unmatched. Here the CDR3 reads CASSRRQGTYEQYF. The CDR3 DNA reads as TGTGCCAGTAGTAGACGACAGGGAACCTACGAGCAGTACTTC. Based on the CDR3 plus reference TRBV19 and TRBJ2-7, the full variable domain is DGGITQSPKYLFRKEGQNVTLSCEQNLNHDAMYWYRQDPGQGLRLIYYSQIVNDFQKGDIAEGYSVSREKKESFPLTVTSAQKNPTAFYLCASSRRQGTYEQYFGPGTRLTVT.

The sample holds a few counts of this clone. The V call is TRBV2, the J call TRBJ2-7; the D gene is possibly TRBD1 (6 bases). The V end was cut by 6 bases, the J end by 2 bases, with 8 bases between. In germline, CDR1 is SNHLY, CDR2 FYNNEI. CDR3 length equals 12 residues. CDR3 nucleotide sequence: TGTGCCAGCAGCCAGGGGACCTACGAGCAGTACTTC. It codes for CASSQGTYEQYF.

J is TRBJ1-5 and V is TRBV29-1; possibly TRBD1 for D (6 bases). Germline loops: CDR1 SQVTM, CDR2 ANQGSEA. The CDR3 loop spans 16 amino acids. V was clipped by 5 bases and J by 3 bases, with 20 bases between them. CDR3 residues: CSVKMPGGLDNQPQHF. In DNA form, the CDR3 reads TGCAGCGTTAAAATGCCGGGGGGGCTAGACAATCAGCCCCAGCATTTT. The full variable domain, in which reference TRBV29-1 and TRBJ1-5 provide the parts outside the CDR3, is SAVISQKPSRDICQRGTSLTIQCQVDSQVTMMFWYRQQPGQSLTLIATANQGSEATYESGFVIDKFPISRPNLTFSTLTVSNMSPEDSSIYLCSVKMPGGLDNQPQHFGDGTRLSIL.

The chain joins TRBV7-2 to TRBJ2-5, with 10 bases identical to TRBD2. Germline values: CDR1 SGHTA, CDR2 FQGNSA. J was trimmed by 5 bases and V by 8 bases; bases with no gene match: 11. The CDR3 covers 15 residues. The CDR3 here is CASRPAGGLSETQYF. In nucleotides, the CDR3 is TGTGCCAGCCGTCCAGCGGGGGGGCTAAGCGAGACCCAGTACTTC.

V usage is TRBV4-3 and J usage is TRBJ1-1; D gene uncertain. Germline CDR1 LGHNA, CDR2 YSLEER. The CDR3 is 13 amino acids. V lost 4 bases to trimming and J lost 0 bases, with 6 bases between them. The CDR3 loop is CASSRQMNTEAFF. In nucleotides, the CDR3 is TGCGCCAGCAGCCGACAAATGAACACTGAAGCTTTCTTT.

This chain's CDR3 is CASSWGTTGGNEQFF. CDR3 in DNA: TGTGCCAGCAGCTGGGGGACGACAGGGGGCAATGAGCAGTTCTTC. The chain has TRBV7-9 and TRBJ2-1, with 9 bases that match TRBD1. This CDR3 has 15 residues. Germline V gene data show CDR1 as SEHNR and CDR2 as FQNEAQ (reference sequence). V gave up 4 bases and J gave up 6 bases; unmatched junction bases: 7. Looking up the rest from reference TRBV7-9 and TRBJ2-1 gives the full variable domain: DTGVSQNPRHKITKRGQNVTFRCDPISEHNRLYWYRQTLGQGPEFLTYFQNEAQLEKSRLLSDRFSAERPKGSFSTLEIQRTEQGDSAMYLCASSWGTTGGNEQFFGPGTRLTVL.

CDR3 DNA sequence: TGTGCCAGCAGCCCCCAAACGGGCCAAGAGACCCAGTACTTC. Translated: CASSPQTGQETQYF. This chain uses TRBV7-2 with TRBJ2-5; D is ambiguous. Between the trimmed V and J ends, which lost 5 bases and 1 base, there was a span of 11 bases. Germline lookup yields CDR1 SGHTA and CDR2 FQGNSA. The CDR3 sequence is 14 residues long.

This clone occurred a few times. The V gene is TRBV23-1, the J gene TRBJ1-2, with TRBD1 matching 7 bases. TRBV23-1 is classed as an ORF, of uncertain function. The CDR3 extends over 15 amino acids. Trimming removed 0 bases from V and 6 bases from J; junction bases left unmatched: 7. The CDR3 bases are TGCGCCAGCAGTCAATCCGTGACAGGGTATGATGGCTACACCTTC. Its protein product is CASSQSVTGYDGYTF.

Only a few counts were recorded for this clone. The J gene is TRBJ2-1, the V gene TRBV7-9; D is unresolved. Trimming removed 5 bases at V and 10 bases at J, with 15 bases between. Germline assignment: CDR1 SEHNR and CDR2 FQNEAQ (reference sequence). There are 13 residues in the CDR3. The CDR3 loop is CASSLSRVLEQFF. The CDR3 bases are TGTGCCAGCAGCCTCAGTCGCGTGTTGGAGCAGTTCTTC. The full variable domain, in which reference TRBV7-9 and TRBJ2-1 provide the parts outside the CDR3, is DTGVSQNPRHKITKRGQNVTFRCDPISEHNRLYWYRQTLGQGPEFLTYFQNEAQLEKSRLLSDRFSAERPKGSFSTLEIQRTEQGDSAMYLCASSLSRVLEQFFGPGTRLTVL.

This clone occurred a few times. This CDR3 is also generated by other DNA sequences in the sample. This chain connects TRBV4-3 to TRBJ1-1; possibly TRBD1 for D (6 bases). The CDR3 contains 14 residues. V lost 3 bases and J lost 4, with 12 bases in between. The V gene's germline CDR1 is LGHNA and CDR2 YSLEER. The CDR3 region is CASSQDLRGTEAFF. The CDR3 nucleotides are TGCGCCAGCAGCCAGGACCTCAGGGGCACTGAAGCTTTCTTT.

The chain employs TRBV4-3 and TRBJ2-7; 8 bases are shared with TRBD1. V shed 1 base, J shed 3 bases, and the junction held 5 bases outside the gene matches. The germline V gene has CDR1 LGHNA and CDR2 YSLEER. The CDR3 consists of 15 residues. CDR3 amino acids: CASSQVQGQGYEQYF. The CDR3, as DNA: TGCGCCAGCAGCCAAGTCCAAGGACAGGGCTACGAGCAGTACTTC.

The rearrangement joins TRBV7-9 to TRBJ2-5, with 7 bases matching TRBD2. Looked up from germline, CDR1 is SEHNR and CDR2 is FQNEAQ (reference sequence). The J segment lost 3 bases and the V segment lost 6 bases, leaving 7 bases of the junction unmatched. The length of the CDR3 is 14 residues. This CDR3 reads CASSKRGEEETQYF. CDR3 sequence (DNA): TGTGCCAGCAGTAAGCGGGGCGAGGAAGAGACCCAGTACTTC.

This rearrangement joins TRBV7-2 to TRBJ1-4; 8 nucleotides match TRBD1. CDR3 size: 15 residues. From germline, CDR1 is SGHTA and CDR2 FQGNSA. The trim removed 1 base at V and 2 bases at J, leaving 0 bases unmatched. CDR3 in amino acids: CASSLDRGTNEKLFF. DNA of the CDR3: TGTGCCAGCAGCTTAGACAGGGGGACTAATGAAAAACTGTTTTTT.

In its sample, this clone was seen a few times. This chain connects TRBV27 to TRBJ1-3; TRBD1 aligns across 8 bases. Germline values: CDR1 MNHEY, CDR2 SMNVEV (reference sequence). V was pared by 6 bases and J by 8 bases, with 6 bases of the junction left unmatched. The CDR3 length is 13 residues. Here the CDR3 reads CASSPTGADTIYF. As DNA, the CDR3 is TGTGCCAGCAGCCCGACAGGGGCGGACACCATATATTTT.

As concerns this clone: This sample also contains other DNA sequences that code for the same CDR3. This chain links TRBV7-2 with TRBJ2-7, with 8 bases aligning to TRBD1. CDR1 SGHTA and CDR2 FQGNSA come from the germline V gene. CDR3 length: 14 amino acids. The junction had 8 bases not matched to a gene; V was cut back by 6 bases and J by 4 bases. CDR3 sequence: CASSFGQGRYEQYF. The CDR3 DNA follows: TGTGCCAGCAGTTTTGGACAGGGAAGATACGAGCAGTACTTC.

The CDR3 DNA is TGCGCCAGCAGCCAAGTCGGCCCCGGACAGGGGGCTTACGAGCAGTACTTC. Protein: CASSQVGPGQGAYEQYF. This chain links TRBV4-3 with TRBJ2-7; 11 positions agree with TRBD1. Losses at the gene ends were 1 base for V and 4 bases for J; bases not matched to a gene: 9. Germline CDR1 and CDR2: LGHNA and YSLEER. This CDR3 contains 17 residues.

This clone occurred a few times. CDR3 coding DNA: TGTGCCAGCAGTGAAGCGCTGGGACAGAGTTTCAATGAGCAGTTCTTC. It codes for CASSEALGQSFNEQFF. This chain joins TRBV6-1 and TRBJ2-1, with TRBD1 matching 7 bases. The CDR3 consists of 16 residues. Per the germline V gene, CDR1 is MNHNS and CDR2 is SASEGT. V was clipped by 0 bases and J by 6 bases; unmatched bases: 8.

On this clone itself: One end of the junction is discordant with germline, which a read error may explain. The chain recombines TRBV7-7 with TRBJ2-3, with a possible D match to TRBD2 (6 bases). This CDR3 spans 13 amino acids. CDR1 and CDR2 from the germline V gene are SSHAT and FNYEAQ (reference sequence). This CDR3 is CASSLRRADTQYF. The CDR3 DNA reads TGTGCTAGCAGCTTAAGGAGGGCGGATACGCAGTATTTT.

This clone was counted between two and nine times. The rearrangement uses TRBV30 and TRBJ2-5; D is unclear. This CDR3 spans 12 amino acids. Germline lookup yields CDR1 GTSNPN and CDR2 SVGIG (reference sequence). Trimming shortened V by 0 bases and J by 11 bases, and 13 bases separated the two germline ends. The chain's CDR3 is CAWSVAPTEQYF. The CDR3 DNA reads TGTGCCTGGAGTGTCGCGCCGACTGAGCAGTACTTC.

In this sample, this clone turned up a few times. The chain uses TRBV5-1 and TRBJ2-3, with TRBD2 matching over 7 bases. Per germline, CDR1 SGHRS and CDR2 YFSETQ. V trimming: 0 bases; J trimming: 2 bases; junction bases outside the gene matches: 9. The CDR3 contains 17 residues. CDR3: CASSLGPPGLTTDTQYF. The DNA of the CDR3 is TGCGCCAGCAGCTTGGGGCCCCCGGGACTAACCACAGATACGCAGTATTTT.

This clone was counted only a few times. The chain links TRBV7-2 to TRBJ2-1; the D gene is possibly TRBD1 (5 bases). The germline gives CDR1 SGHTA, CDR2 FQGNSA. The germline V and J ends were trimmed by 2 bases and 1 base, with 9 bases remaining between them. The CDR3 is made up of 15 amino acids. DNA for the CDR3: TGTGCCAGCAGCTTACAGGGAACGTCCTACAATGAGCAGTTCTTC. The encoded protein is CASSLQGTSYNEQFF. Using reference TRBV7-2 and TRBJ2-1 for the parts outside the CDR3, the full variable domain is GAGVSQSPSNKVTEKGKDVELRCDPISGHTALYWYRQSLGQGLEFLIYFQGNSAPDKSGLPSDRFSAERTGGSVSTLTIQRTQQEDSAVYLCASSLQGTSYNEQFFGPGTRLTVL.

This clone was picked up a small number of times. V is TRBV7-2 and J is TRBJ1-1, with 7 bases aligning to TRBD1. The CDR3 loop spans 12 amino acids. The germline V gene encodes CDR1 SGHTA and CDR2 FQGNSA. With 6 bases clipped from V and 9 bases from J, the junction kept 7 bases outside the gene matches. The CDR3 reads CASSSRGGKAFF. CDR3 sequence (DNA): TGTGCCAGCAGTTCTAGAGGGGGCAAAGCTTTCTTT. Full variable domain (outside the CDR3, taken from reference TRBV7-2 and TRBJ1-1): GAGVSQSPSNKVTEKGKDVELRCDPISGHTALYWYRQSLGQGLEFLIYFQGNSAPDKSGLPSDRFSAERTGGSVSTLTIQRTQQEDSAVYLCASSSRGGKAFFGQGTRLTVV.

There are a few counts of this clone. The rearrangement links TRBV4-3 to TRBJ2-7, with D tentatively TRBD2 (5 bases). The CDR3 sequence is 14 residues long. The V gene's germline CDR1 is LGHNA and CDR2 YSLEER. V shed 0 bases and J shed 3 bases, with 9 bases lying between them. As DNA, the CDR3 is TGCGCCAGCAGCCAAGATCGACGGGACTACGAGCAGTACTTC. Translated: CASSQDRRDYEQYF.